This TCR beta chain came from a study of OX40 agonist ivuxolimab in advanced cancers. Study overall: Clinicians treated patients with ivuxolimab, an agonistic anti-OX40 (CD134) antibody.

The trim removed 4 bases at V and 7 bases at J, leaving 13 bases unmatched. Germline V gives CDR1 SGHKS, CDR2 YYEKEE (reference sequence). The CDR3 is made up of 15 amino acids. Study results and limitations: Clones of CD4+ and CD8+ blood T cells grew by week 6 at doses of 0.1 to 3.0 mg/kg. Expanded clones were, on average, more numerous among CD8+ T cells than CD4+.

Measured with immunoSEQ multiplex PCR; TCRdb has only the in-frame clones, and not every one. This table holds roughly 15,000 clones, about 93% found once. This clone was picked up one time. Its antigen remains unidentified. The gene calls are TRBV5-5 and TRBJ2-7; TRBD2 matches at 8 bases. The clonotype was recovered from an adult with an advanced solid tumor such as melanoma, head and neck, liver or kidney cancer. Sequences were derived from CD4+ or CD8+ T cells sorted from blood, sampled in a trial of the OX40 agonist ivuxolimab. This chain's CDR3 is CASSPPGGGTWEQYF. CDR3 DNA: TGTGCCAGCAGCCCCCCCGGGGGGGGTACTTGGGAGCAGTACTTC.